These T cell receptor beta chains were read from a single sample in a study of CD4 T cells in relation to SARS-CoV-2 and coronaviruses. The table came from immunoSEQ multiplex PCR; TCRdb's copy has only in-frame clones and leaves some out. The sample carries about 70,000 clones, 80% to 90% recorded once. The sequenced material came from memory CD4+ T cells from PBMCs. The receptors were gathered from a human donor in good health. Both conserved end residues are part of each CDR3. The D gene is left open where the match is weak. The size field is filled for only some rows; it gives once, few, many or a size class.

abundance,j_gene,v_gene,d_gene,CDR3aa,CDR3nt
.,TRBJ2-6,TRBV16,.,CASSQSSRQALSGANVLTF,TGTGCCAGCAGCCAATCGTCGCGGCAGGCCCTCTCTGGGGCCAACGTCCTGACTTTC
.,TRBJ2-5,TRBV24-1,.,CATSDHRGPGETQYF,TGTGCCACCAGTGATCATAGGGGCCCAGGAGAGACCCAGTACTTC
.,TRBJ2-7,TRBV7-8,TRBD2,CASSPFITSGRAGSYEQYF,TGTGCCAGCAGCCCATTCATTACTAGCGGGAGGGCCGGTTCCTACGAGCAGTACTTC
.,TRBJ2-7,TRBV3-1/TRBV3-2,TRBD1,CASRSGGGGEQYF,TGTGCCAGCAGATCAGGGGGCGGCGGCGAGCAGTACTTC
.,TRBJ2-7,TRBV7-7,.,CASSAGADTRQYF,TGTGCCAGCAGCGCCGGGGCAGATACGAGACAGTACTTC
.,TRBJ1-5,TRBV7-3,.,CASSLIGAGFQPQHF,TGTGCCAGCAGCTTAATCGGGGCCGGGTTTCAGCCCCAGCATTTT
.,TRBJ1-1,TRBV28,.,CASSLIENTEAFF,TGTGCCAGCAGTTTAATCGAGAACACTGAAGCTTTCTTT
few,TRBJ2-5,TRBV11-2,.,CASSLQGVGRQETQYF,TGTGCCAGCAGCCTTCAGGGTGTAGGGCGCCAAGAGACCCAGTACTTC
.,TRBJ1-5,TRBV19,TRBD1,CATRTGYNQPQHF,TGTGCCACCCGGACAGGGTACAATCAGCCCCAGCATTTT
.,TRBJ2-3,TRBV7-3,.,CASSPGLMSDTQYF,TGTGCCAGCAGCCCCGGTTTGATGTCAGATACGCAGTATTTT
.,TRBJ1-5,TRBV7-8,.,CASSSPGVGQPQHF,TGTGCCAGCAGCTCCCCAGGGGTTGGGCAGCCCCAGCATTTT
.,TRBJ2-7,TRBV5-8,.,CASSGFSYEQYF,TGTGCCAGCAGTGGGTTTTCCTACGAGCAGTACTTC
.,TRBJ2-3,TRBV14,TRBD2,CASSQDSGLVTDTQYF,TGTGCCAGCAGCCAAGATTCAGGACTAGTAACAGATACGCAGTATTTT
once,TRBJ1-2,TRBV7-2,.,CASSVRDGGYTF,TGTGCCAGCAGCGTCAGGGATGGGGGCTACACCTTC
.,TRBJ1-2,TRBV3-1/TRBV3-2,TRBD1,CASSQGGGPGYGYTF,TGTGCCAGCAGCCAAGGAGGGGGCCCGGGGTATGGCTACACCTTC
.,TRBJ2-4,TRBV5-4,.,CASSSREAKNIQYF,TGTGCCAGCAGCTCCAGGGAGGCCAAAAACATTCAGTACTTC
.,TRBJ1-6,TRBV6-5,TRBD1,CASRGLTGNSPLHF,TGTGCCAGCAGGGGACTGACAGGGAATTCACCCCTCCACTTT
.,TRBJ2-5,TRBV30,.,CAWSDGPETQYF,TGTGCCTGGAGTGACGGGCCCGAGACCCAGTACTTC
few,TRBJ2-1,TRBV2,.,CASGREVSEQFF,TGTGCCAGCGGTAGGGAGGTCAGCGAGCAGTTCTTC
.,TRBJ2-4,TRBV28,.,CASSSRTGRDIQYF,TGTGCCAGCAGTTCCCGGACAGGGAGGGATATTCAGTACTTC
few,TRBJ2-7,TRBV29-1,TRBD1,CSVPGQGAQEQYF,TGCAGCGTTCCGGGACAGGGGGCTCAGGAGCAGTACTTC
.,TRBJ2-1,TRBV5-1,TRBD2,CASSLTSGRYNEQFF,TGCGCCAGCAGCTTGACTAGCGGGAGATACAATGAGCAGTTCTTC
.,TRBJ1-6,TRBV28,.,CASSGRNSPLHF,TGTGCCAGCAGTGGCCGAAATTCACCCCTCCACTTT
.,TRBJ2-6,TRBV9,TRBD2,CASSARLAGVSSGANVLTF,TGTGCCAGCAGCGCCAGATTGGCGGGAGTCTCCTCTGGGGCCAACGTCCTGACTTTC
once,TRBJ2-5,TRBV18,TRBD2,CASSPGTKDRETQYF,TGTGCCAGCTCACCCGGGACTAAGGATCGGGAGACCCAGTACTTC
.,TRBJ1-6,TRBV19,.,CASSRQDLLGSPLHF,TGTGCCAGTAGCCGACAGGACCTGTTAGGTTCACCCCTCCACTTT
.,TRBJ1-1,TRBV5-1,.,CASSLSGTSTEAFF,TGCGCCAGCAGCTTGAGCGGGACAAGCACTGAAGCTTTCTTT
few,TRBJ1-1,TRBV7-2,.,CASSLGRTEAFF,TGTGCCAGCAGCTTAGGGAGAACTGAAGCTTTCTTT
.,TRBJ2-3,TRBV5-6,TRBD2,CASSTGLAGTDTQYF,TGTGCCAGCAGCACGGGACTAGCGGGCACAGATACGCAGTATTTT
.,TRBJ1-4,TRBV5-1,.,CASSGQQATNEKLFF,TGCGCCAGCAGCGGACAGCAAGCAACTAATGAAAAACTGTTTTTT
.,TRBJ1-5,TRBV15,.,CATSSGMGRTNQPQHF,TGTGCCACCAGCAGCGGCATGGGACGGACTAATCAGCCCCAGCATTTT
once,TRBJ2-7,TRBV28,.,CASSFRYMSGSYEQYF,TGTGCCAGCAGTTTTCGGTACATGTCCGGATCCTACGAGCAGTACTTC
.,TRBJ2-3,TRBV3-1/TRBV3-2,.,CASSLAGRASTDTQYF,TGTGCCAGCAGCCTAGCCGGGAGAGCTAGCACAGATACGCAGTATTTT
.,TRBJ1-5,TRBV28,.,CASGWGNQPQHF,TGTGCCAGTGGGTGGGGCAATCAGCCCCAGCATTTT
.,TRBJ1-2,TRBV5-1,TRBD1,CASSSGQGNYGYTF,TGCGCCAGCAGCTCCGGACAGGGGAACTATGGCTACACCTTC
.,TRBJ2-5,TRBV5-4,.,CASSLRGARETQYF,TGTGCCAGCAGCTTGCGGGGGGCGAGGGAGACCCAGTACTTC
.,TRBJ2-3,TRBV9,.,CASSVAPQRGTDTQYF,TGTGCCAGCAGCGTAGCTCCCCAGCGGGGCACAGATACGCAGTATTTT
.,TRBJ2-3,TRBV6-4,.,CASSEEVRDTQYF,TGTGCCAGCAGTGAAGAGGTTAGGGATACGCAGTATTTT
.,TRBJ1-1,TRBV28,TRBD1,CASRPGGTGTEAFF,TGTGCCAGCAGGCCCGGGGGGACAGGCACTGAAGCTTTCTTT
.,TRBJ2-2,TRBV19,.,CASSMSWGGELFF,TGTGCCAGTAGTATGTCCTGGGGCGGGGAGCTGTTTTTT